Listed here are 10 T cell receptor beta chains from one sample, sequenced in a study of cytomegalovirus exposure and HLA in healthy donors. Libraries were prepared by immunoSEQ multiplex PCR; TCRdb keeps only in-frame clonotypes and omits some of them. In the table there are 90,000 to 110,000 clones, around 83% of which are singletons. Sequenced sample: PBMCs. The origin of the receptors is a woman aged 18-30 years in good health and CMV-seropositive.

In this sample, this clone turned up a few times. J is TRBJ2-2 and V is TRBV30, with D possibly matching TRBD2 (6 bases). The V end lost 4 bases, the J end lost 3 bases, and 15 bases lay between the germline ends. The CDR3 loop spans 15 amino acids. Germline V CDR1 and CDR2: GTSNPN, SVGIG (reference sequence). CDR3 sequence: CAWTPGSGYTGELFF. The CDR3 nucleotides read TGTGCCTGGACCCCGGGTAGCGGATACACCGGGGAGCTGTTTTTT.

V and J are TRBV19 and TRBJ2-7; D may be TRBD1 (6 bases). The CDR3 covers 16 residues. Trimming left V 4 bases short and J 6 bases short, with 22 bases between. CDR1 LNHDA and CDR2 SQIVND come from the germline V gene (reference sequence). Here the CDR3 reads CASSTPTGLLDCEQYF. The CDR3 nucleotides are TGTGCCAGTAGTACCCCGACAGGACTCTTGGATTGCGAGCAGTACTTC. The variable domain in full, with the rest retrieved from reference TRBV19 and TRBJ2-7, is DGGITQSPKYLFRKEGQNVTLSCEQNLNHDAMYWYRQDPGQGLRLIYYSQIVNDFQKGDIAEGYSVSREKKESFPLTVTSAQKNPTAFYLCASSTPTGLLDCEQYFGPGTRLTVT.

V gene TRBV7-9 combines with J gene TRBJ1-5, with D possibly TRBD1 on 6 matching bases. CDR3 length: 12 amino acids. Looked up from germline, CDR1 is SEHNR and CDR2 is FQNEAQ (reference sequence). V lost 5 bases, J lost 9 bases, and 11 bases lay in between. CDR3 protein: CASSVTGLPQHF. CDR3 bases: TGTGCCAGCAGCGTAACAGGGCTGCCCCAGCATTTT.

The V gene is TRBV28, the J gene TRBJ2-3; D gene unclear. Looked up from germline, CDR1 is MDHEN and CDR2 is SYDVKM. The V gene lost 1 base and the J gene lost 6 bases, with 17 bases spanning the gap. The CDR3 length is 16 residues. The CDR3 coding sequence is TGTGCCAGCAGTTTATCGGCCAGGAAAACGTGGGATACGCAGTATTTT. Protein product: CASSLSARKTWDTQYF.

The chain links TRBV2 to TRBJ2-7; the match to TRBD1 covers 9 bases. This CDR3 spans 13 amino acids. CDR1 SNHLY and CDR2 FYNNEI come from the germline V gene. J was trimmed by 5 bases and V by 7 bases; bases with no gene match: 6. The CDR3 nucleotides are TGTGCCAGCACCCCGGACAGGGGAGACGAGCAGTACTTC. It specifies CASTPDRGDEQYF.

The chain employs TRBV10-1 and TRBJ2-2; D ambiguous. V lost 8 bases to trimming and J lost 2 bases, with 9 bases between them. Germline V gene lookup returns CDR1 WNHNN and CDR2 SYGVQD (reference sequence). The CDR3 totals 13 residues. The CDR3 protein is CASAERNTGELFF. The CDR3 nucleotides read TGCGCCAGCGCGGAGCGAAACACCGGGGAGCTGTTTTTT.

V and J are TRBV5-1 and TRBJ1-2; TRBD1 agrees at 9 bases. This CDR3 is built from 16 residues. Germline V gene lookup returns CDR1 SGHRS and CDR2 YFSETQ. V was clipped by 4 bases and J by 4 bases; unmatched bases: 11. CDR3 nucleotides: TGCGCCAGCAGCCCATTCCTTGGACAGGGGAGCTATGGCTACACCTTC. Translated: CASSPFLGQGSYGYTF.

CDR3 in amino acids: CASSLTGLSSGNTIYF. The CDR3 DNA is TGCGCCAGCAGCCTGACAGGGTTGAGCTCTGGAAACACCATATATTTT. V is TRBV5-1 and J is TRBJ1-3; 7 nucleotides align to TRBD1. This CDR3 comprises 16 residues. J was trimmed by 0 bases and V by 4 bases; bases with no gene match: 7. Germline V gene data show CDR1 as SGHRS and CDR2 as YFSETQ. The complete variable domain, with remaining parts taken from reference TRBV5-1 and TRBJ1-3, reads KAGVTQTPRYLIKTRGQQVTLSCSPISGHRSVSWYQQTPGQGLQFLFEYFSETQRNKGNFPGRFSGRQFSNSRSEMNVSTLELGDSALYLCASSLTGLSSGNTIYFGEGSWLTVV.

J is TRBJ1-1 and V is TRBV7-9; 7 bases line up with TRBD1. CDR1 is SEHNR, CDR2 FQNEAQ, per germline (reference sequence). This CDR3 has 11 residues. J lost 8 bases, V lost 5 bases, and 2 bases had no gene match. CDR3 DNA: TGTGCCAGCAGCGTAGGGGGCGAAGCTTTCTTT. Amino acid sequence: CASSVGGEAFF.

The DNA of the CDR3 is TGTGCCAGCAGTGCGACAGGGGACCACGAGCAGTACTTC. It translates to CASSATGDHEQYF. The rearrangement links TRBV25-1 to TRBJ2-7; 8 bases map to TRBD1. Trimming at V came to 4 bases and at J to 5 bases, leaving 4 bases not matched to a gene. Germline V CDR1 and CDR2: MGHDK, SYGVNS. The CDR3 has 13 residues.